These T cell receptor beta chains were read from a single sample in a study of T cell responses to AZD1222 COVID-19 vaccine. Some clones are missing from TCRdb's copy, which holds only in-frame ones; the method was immunoSEQ multiplex PCR. The table records about 130,000 clones, under 90% of them present only once. Sequencing was performed on peripheral blood, taken on day 0 of AZD1222 vaccination. These receptors came from an adult in good health. Both conserved end residues are part of each CDR3. A D gene is named only where the DNA matches it firmly. Not all rows give a size; the values are once, few, many and, for expanded clones, a class.

D | J | V | size | CDR3 | DNA
. | TRBJ2-5 | TRBV7-8 | . | CASSPNPGTQYF | TGTGCCAGCAGCCCTAATCCGGGAACCCAGTACTTC
TRBD1 | TRBJ1-2 | TRBV2 | . | CASSPDRARYGYTF | TGTGCCAGCAGTCCCGACAGGGCGAGGTATGGCTACACCTTC
TRBD1 | TRBJ1-1 | TRBV29-1 | . | CSVDRSNTEAFF | TGCAGCGTGGACAGGTCGAACACTGAAGCTTTCTTT
. | TRBJ2-5 | TRBV7-9 | . | CASSPRGVDRDRETQYF | TGTGCCAGCAGCCCTCGGGGGGTGGACAGGGACCGGGAGACCCAGTACTTC
. | TRBJ2-7 | TRBV5-1 | once | CASSPHGSTYEQYF | TGCGCCAGCAGCCCCCACGGATCGACCTACGAGCAGTACTTC
. | TRBJ2-7 | TRBV18 | . | CASSRVGGYEQYF | TGTGCCAGCTCACGGGTAGGGGGTTACGAGCAGTACTTC
TRBD1 | TRBJ2-5 | TRBV23-1 | . | CASSPFWTGKETQYF | TGCGCCAGCAGCCCATTTTGGACAGGAAAAGAGACCCAGTACTTC
TRBD1 | TRBJ2-7 | TRBV7-2 | . | CASRSGTGGYEQYF | TGTGCCAGCAGGTCCGGGACAGGGGGATACGAGCAGTACTTC
. | TRBJ1-1 | TRBV3-1/TRBV3-2 | . | CASSLTDTEAFF | TGTGCCAGCAGCCTGACTGACACTGAAGCTTTCTTT
. | TRBJ1-5 | TRBV7-9 | once | CASSVGTDNQPQHF | TGTGCCAGCAGCGTCGGGACGGATAATCAGCCCCAGCATTTT